A single sample gave rise to the 9 T cell receptor beta chains below, sequenced in a study of beta chain features in type 1 diabetes. Expressed TCRB transcripts were sequenced, since all the RNA that had been isolated was reverse transcribed. Profiling relied on immunoSEQ multiplex PCR, and the TCRdb table lists in-frame clones only, not all of them. In the table there are roughly 230,000 clones, 7.5% to 10% of which are singletons. Sequencing used naive CD4+ T cells from blood. The receptor source for this set is a woman between 18 and 29 years old in good health.

This rearrangement joins TRBV5-6 to TRBJ1-2; D unresolved. The CDR3 sequence is 14 residues long. Germline-derived CDR1 and CDR2 are SGHDT and YYEEEE. Trimming stripped 4 bases from V and 0 bases from J, with 10 bases between. CDR3 amino acids: CASSPDRANYGYTF. The CDR3 bases are TGTGCCAGCAGCCCCGATCGCGCTAACTATGGCTACACCTTC.

The chain joins TRBV19 to TRBJ1-1; TRBD1 aligns across 7 bases. This CDR3 comprises 14 residues. The J segment lost 2 bases and the V segment lost 4 bases, leaving 4 bases of the junction unmatched. Germline CDR1 LNHDA, CDR2 SQIVND (reference sequence). CDR3 protein: CASSTYRGNTEAFF. Written as DNA, the CDR3 is TGTGCCAGTAGTACATACAGGGGAAACACTGAAGCTTTCTTT.

This clone was observed a few times. This chain links TRBV29-1 with TRBJ2-5; tentative D call: TRBD1 (6 bases). Germline V gene sequence: CDR1 SQVTM, CDR2 ANQGSEA. The V end lost 4 bases, the J end lost 5 bases, and 14 bases lay between the germline ends. The CDR3 runs to 13 residues. CDR3 DNA: TGCAGCGTTGGGACGACAGGTCGGGAGACCCAGTACTTC. Translating it yields CSVGTTGRETQYF.

This clone came up a few times. CDR3 residues: CASRGQGKGYEQYF. For the CDR3, the DNA is TGTGCCAGCAGGGGACAGGGAAAGGGGTACGAGCAGTACTTC. This chain joins TRBV6-5 and TRBJ2-7; 9 bases agree with TRBD1. The CDR3 runs 14 residues. The V gene end was trimmed by 6 bases and the J gene end by 4 bases; junction bases not matched to a gene: 7. CDR1 and CDR2 from the germline V gene are MNHEY and SVGAGI.

J is TRBJ2-3 and V is TRBV4-1; 8 nucleotides match TRBD1. CDR1 MGHRA and CDR2 YSYEKL come from the germline V gene. The CDR3 has 19 amino acids. The trim removed 3 bases at V and 4 bases at J, leaving 18 bases unmatched. The CDR3: CASSHPGRGRGGGADTQYF. Here the CDR3 DNA reads TGCGCCAGCAGCCACCCGGGCAGGGGGCGGGGAGGAGGGGCAGATACGCAGTATTTT.

This clone was counted a few times. The chain recombines TRBV28 with TRBJ2-7; D is possibly TRBD1 (6 bases). V shed 3 bases and J shed 0 bases, with 12 bases lying between them. Germline V gene sequence: CDR1 MDHEN, CDR2 SYDVKM. This CDR3 has 15 amino acids. CDR3 in amino acids: CASSFAGARSYEQYF. The CDR3 bases are TGTGCCAGCAGTTTCGCAGGGGCCCGCTCCTACGAGCAGTACTTC.

This CDR3 is CASSYTGGAQETQYF. CDR3 DNA sequence: TGTGCCAGCAGTTATACAGGGGGGGCCCAAGAGACCCAGTACTTC. The V and J genes are TRBV6-5 and TRBJ2-5; D might be TRBD1 (8 bases). Germline V CDR1 and CDR2: MNHEY, SVGAGI. V shed 3 bases and J shed 1 base, with 12 bases lying between them. The CDR3 covers 15 residues.

This clone was counted only a few times. V and J are TRBV5-1 and TRBJ1-1; 11 bases align to TRBD1. Trimming at V came to 4 bases and at J to 6 bases, leaving 5 bases not matched to a gene. Germline lookup yields CDR1 SGHRS and CDR2 YFSETQ. This CDR3 region has 14 residues. In nucleotides, the CDR3 is TGCGCCAGCAGCACGGACAGGGGGCTCCCTGAAGCTTTCTTT. Translation: CASSTDRGLPEAFF.

This clone was seen a handful of times. V is TRBV6-5 and J is TRBJ1-5; D ambiguous. The CDR3 contains 13 residues. Germline V CDR1 and CDR2: MNHEY, SVGAGI. V lost 6 bases and J 8 bases, leaving 14 bases between the germline ends. CDR3 DNA: TGTGCCAGCAGCTCCTCCACCCGGGAGCCCCAGCATTTT. Protein: CASSSSTREPQHF.